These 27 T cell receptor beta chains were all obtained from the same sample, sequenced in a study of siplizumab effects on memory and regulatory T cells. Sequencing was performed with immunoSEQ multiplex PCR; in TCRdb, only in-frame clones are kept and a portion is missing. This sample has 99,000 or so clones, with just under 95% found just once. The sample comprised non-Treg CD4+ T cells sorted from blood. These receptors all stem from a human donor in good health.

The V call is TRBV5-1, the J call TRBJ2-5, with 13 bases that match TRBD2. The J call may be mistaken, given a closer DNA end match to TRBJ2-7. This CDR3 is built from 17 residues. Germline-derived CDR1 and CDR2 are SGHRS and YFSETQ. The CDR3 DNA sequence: TGCGCCAGCAGCTTGTGGACTAGCGGGAGCGGTACATACGAGCAGTACTTC. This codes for CASSLWTSGSGTYEQYF.

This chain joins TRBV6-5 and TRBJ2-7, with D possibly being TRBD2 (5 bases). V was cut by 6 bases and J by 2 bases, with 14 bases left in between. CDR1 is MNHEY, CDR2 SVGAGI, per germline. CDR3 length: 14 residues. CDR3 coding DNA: TGTGCCAGCAGCCGGAGCGGACCGACCTACGAGCAGTACTTC. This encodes CASSRSGPTYEQYF.

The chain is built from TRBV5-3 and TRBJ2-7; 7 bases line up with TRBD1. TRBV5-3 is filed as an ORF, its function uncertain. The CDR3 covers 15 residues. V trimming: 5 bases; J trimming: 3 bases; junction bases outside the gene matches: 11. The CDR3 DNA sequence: TGTGCCAGAAGACCACAGGGGCCCTATAACTACGAGCAGTACTTC. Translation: CARRPQGPYNYEQYF.

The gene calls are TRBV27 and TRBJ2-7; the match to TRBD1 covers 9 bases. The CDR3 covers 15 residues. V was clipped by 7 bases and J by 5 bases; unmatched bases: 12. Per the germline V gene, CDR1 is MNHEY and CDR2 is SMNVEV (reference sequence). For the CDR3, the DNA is TGTGCCAGCACCCCGACCAGGGACAGGGCCCACGAGCAGTACTTC. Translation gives CASTPTRDRAHEQYF.

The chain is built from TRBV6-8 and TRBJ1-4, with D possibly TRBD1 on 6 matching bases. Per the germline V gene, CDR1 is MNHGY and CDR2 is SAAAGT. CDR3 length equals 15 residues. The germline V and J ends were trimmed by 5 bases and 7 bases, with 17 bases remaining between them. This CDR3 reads CASSGVLGAGEKLFF. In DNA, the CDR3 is TGTGCCAGCAGTGGTGTTTTGGGGGCGGGTGAAAAACTGTTTTTT.

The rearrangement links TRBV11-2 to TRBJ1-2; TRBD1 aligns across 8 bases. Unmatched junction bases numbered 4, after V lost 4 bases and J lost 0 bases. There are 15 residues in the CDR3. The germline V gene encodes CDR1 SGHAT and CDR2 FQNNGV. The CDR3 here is CASSSRTGPNYGYTF. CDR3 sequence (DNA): TGTGCCAGCAGCTCTCGGACAGGGCCTAACTATGGCTACACCTTC.

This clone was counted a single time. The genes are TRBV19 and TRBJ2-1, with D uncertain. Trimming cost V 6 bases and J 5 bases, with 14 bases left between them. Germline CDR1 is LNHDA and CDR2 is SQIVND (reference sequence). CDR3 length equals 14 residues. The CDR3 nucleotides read TGTGCCAGTAGAACCGCGGCGGACCACAATGAGCAGTTCTTC. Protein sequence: CASRTAADHNEQFF.

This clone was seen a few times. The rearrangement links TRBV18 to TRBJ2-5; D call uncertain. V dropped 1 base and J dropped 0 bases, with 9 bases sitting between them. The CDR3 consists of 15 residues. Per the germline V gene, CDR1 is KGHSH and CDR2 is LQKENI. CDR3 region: CASSPRASYQETQYF. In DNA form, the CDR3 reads TGTGCCAGCTCACCACGGGCCAGCTACCAAGAGACCCAGTACTTC.

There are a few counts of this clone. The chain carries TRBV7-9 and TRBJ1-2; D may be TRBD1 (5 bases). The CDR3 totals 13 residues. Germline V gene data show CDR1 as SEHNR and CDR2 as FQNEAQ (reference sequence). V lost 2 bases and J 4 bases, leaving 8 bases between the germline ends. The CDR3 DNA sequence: TGTGCCAGCAGCTTATTACAGGCCTATGGCTACACCTTC. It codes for CASSLLQAYGYTF.

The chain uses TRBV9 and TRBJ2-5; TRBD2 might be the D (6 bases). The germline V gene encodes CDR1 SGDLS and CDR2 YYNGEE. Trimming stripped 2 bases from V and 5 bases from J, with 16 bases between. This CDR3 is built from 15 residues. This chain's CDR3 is CASSVGGGITETQYF. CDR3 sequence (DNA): TGTGCCAGCAGCGTTGGAGGAGGGATCACGGAGACCCAGTACTTC.

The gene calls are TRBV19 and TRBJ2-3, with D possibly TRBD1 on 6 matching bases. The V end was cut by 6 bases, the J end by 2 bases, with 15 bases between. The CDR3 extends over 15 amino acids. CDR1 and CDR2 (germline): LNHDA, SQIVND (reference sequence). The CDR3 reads CASRTMTGDTDTQYF. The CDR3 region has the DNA TGTGCCAGTAGGACCATGACAGGTGACACAGATACGCAGTATTTT.

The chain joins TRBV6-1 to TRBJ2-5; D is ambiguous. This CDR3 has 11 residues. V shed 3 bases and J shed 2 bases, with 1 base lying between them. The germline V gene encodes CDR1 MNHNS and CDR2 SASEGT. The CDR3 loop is CASSDQETQYF. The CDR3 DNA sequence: TGTGCCAGCAGTGATCAAGAGACCCAGTACTTC.

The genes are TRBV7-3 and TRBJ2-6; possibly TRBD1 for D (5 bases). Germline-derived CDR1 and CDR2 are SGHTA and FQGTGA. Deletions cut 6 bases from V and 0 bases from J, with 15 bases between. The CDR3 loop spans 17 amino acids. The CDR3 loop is CASSATGRSSGANVLTF. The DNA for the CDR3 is TGTGCCAGCAGTGCCACAGGAAGGAGCTCTGGGGCCAACGTCCTGACTTTC.

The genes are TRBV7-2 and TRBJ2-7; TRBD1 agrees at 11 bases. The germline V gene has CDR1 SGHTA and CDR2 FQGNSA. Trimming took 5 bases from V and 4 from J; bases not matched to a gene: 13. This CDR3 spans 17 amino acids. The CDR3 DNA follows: TGTGCCAGCAGCCTTCCAATCCTTCGGGACAGGGGGTACGAGCAGTACTTC. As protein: CASSLPILRDRGYEQYF.

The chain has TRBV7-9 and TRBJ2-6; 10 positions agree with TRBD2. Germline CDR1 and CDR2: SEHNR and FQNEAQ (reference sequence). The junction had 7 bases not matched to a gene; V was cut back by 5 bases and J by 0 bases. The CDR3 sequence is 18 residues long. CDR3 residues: CASSPATSGASGANVLTF. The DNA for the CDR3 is TGTGCCAGCAGCCCGGCTACTAGCGGGGCCTCTGGGGCCAACGTCCTGACTTTC.

This CDR3 reads CAYLGGADGYTF. CDR3 DNA: TGTGCCTACCTAGGGGGCGCGGATGGCTACACCTTC. The V and J genes are TRBV28 and TRBJ1-2, with 7 bases matching TRBD1. The CDR3 is 12 residues long. CDR1 and CDR2 from the germline V gene are MDHEN and SYDVKM. V lost 11 bases, J lost 6 bases, and 9 bases stayed unmatched.

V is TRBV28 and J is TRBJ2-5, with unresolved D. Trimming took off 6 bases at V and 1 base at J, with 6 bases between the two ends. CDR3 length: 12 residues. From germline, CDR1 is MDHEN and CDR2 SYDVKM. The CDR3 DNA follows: TGTGCCAGCAGGTCCCCCCAAGAGACCCAGTACTTC. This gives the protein CASRSPQETQYF.

For the CDR3, the DNA is TGTGCCAGTAGTACCCATCGGACAGCAAACTACGAGCAGTACTTC. Amino acids: CASSTHRTANYEQYF. The chain joins TRBV19 to TRBJ2-7; the D gene is possibly TRBD1 (6 bases). This CDR3 region has 15 residues. Deletions cut 4 bases from V and 3 bases from J, with 16 bases between. Germline V gene sequence: CDR1 LNHDA, CDR2 SQIVND (reference sequence).

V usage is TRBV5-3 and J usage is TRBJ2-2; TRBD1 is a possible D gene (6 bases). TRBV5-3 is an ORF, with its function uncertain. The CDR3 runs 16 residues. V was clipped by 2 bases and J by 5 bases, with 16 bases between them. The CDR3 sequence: CARSFDWGRGTGELFF. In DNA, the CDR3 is TGTGCCAGAAGCTTTGATTGGGGGCGAGGGACCGGGGAGCTGTTTTTT.

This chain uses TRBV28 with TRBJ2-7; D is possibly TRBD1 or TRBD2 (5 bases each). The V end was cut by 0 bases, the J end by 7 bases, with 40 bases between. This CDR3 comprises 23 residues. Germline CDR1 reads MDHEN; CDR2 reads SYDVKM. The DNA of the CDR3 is TGTGCCAGCAGTTTATGGGCGACCGGAGAAGAAGGACTGATAGAACGACTAAGGGGAGAGCAGTACTTC. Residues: CASSLWATGEEGLIERLRGEQYF.

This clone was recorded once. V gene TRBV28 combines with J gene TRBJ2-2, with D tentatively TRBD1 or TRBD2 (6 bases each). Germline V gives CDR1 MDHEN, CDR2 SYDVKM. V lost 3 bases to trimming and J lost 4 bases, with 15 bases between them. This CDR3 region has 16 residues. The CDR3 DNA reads TGTGCCAGCAGTTTTGTGTCCTGGGGGGCCACCGGGGAGCTGTTTTTT. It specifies CASSFVSWGATGELFF.

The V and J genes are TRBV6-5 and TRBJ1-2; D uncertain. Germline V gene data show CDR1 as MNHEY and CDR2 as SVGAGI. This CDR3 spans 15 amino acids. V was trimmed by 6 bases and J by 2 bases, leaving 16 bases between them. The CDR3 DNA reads TGTGCCAGCAGCCCTAGCTGGACGGCGAACTATGGCTACACCTTC. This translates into CASSPSWTANYGYTF.

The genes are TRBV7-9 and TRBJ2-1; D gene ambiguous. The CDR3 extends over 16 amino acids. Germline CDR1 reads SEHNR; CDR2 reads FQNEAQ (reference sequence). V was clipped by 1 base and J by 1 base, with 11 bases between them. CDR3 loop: CASSLDSWLSYNEQFF. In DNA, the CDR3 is TGTGCCAGCAGCTTAGATTCGTGGCTATCCTACAATGAGCAGTTCTTC.

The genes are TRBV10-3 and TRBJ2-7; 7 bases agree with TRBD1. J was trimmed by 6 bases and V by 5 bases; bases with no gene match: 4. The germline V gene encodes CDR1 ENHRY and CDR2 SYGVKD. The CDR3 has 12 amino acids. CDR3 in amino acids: CAISPTGVEQYF. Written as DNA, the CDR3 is TGTGCCATCAGTCCCACAGGGGTCGAGCAGTACTTC.

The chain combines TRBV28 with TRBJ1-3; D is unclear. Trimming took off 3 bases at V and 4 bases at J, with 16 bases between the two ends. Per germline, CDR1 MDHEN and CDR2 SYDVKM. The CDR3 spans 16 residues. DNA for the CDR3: TGTGCCAGCAGTTTTTCCCGCAGGAATCCAGGAAACACCATATATTTT. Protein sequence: CASSFSRRNPGNTIYF.

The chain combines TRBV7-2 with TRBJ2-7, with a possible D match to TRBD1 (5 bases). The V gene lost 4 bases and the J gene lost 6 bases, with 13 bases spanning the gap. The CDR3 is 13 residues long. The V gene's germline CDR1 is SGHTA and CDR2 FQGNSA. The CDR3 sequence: CASSSQDRSEQYF. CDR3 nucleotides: TGTGCCAGCAGCTCCCAAGACAGAAGCGAGCAGTACTTC.

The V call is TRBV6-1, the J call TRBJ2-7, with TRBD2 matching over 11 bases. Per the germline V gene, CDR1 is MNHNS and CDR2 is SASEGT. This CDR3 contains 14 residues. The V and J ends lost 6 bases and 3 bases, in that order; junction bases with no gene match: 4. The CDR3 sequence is CASRTSGRRYEQYF. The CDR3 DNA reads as TGTGCCAGCAGAACTAGCGGGAGACGCTACGAGCAGTACTTC.